Listed here are 20 T cell receptor beta chains from one sample, sequenced in a study of cytomegalovirus exposure and HLA in healthy donors (TCRdb year 2017). Library preparation used the immunoSEQ multiplex PCR assay. TCRdb mirrors the immuneACCESS table, restricted to in-frame sequences. Some clones are absent from its copies; in checked studies, under half trace to an unresolved V gene, and the reason for the others is unknown. This sample has tens of thousands of clones in its table, and around 81% of those were observed once. The ten largest clones take up 2.5% to 3% of the sample. The sample comprised PBMCs. Source of these receptors: a man aged 25-40 years in good health and CMV-seronegative.

The sample holds one count of this clone. The genes are TRBV7-9 and TRBJ2-4; TRBD1 matches at 7 bases. CDR3 length: 17 amino acids. CDR1 SEHNR and CDR2 FQNEAQ come from the germline V gene (reference sequence). V lost 5 bases, J lost 7 bases, and 17 bases stayed unmatched. The CDR3 bases are TGTGCCAGCAGCCCACCGGGACAGTCACTAGTTCCGAACATTCAGTACTTC. Translating it yields CASSPPGQSLVPNIQYF. The full variable domain, completed using reference TRBV7-9 and TRBJ2-4, is DTGVSQNPRHKITKRGQNVTFRCDPISEHNRLYWYRQTLGQGPEFLTYFQNEAQLEKSRLLSDRFSAERPKGSFSTLEIQRTEQGDSAMYLCASSPPGQSLVPNIQYFGAGTRLSVL.

The genes are TRBV5-8 and TRBJ1-2, with 9 bases matching TRBD1. J lost 4 bases, V lost 5 bases, and 18 bases had no gene match. The germline V gene encodes CDR1 SGHTS and CDR2 YDEGEE. The CDR3 has 18 residues. The CDR3 loop reads CASRHRDRAKIQSYGYTF. Written as DNA, the CDR3 is TGTGCCAGCAGACATCGGGACAGGGCAAAAATCCAATCCTATGGCTACACCTTC.

V gene TRBV11-3 combines with J gene TRBJ2-1; TRBD1 might be the D (5 bases). The CDR3 length is 14 residues. Germline V lookup: CDR1 SGHNT, CDR2 YENEEA. Trimming left V 1 base short and J 10 bases short, with 14 bases between. This chain's CDR3 is CASSLAGFVVEQFF. CDR3 DNA sequence: TGTGCCAGCAGCTTAGCAGGGTTCGTAGTCGAGCAGTTCTTC.

The V and J genes are TRBV28 and TRBJ2-7; TRBD2 is a possible D gene (5 bases). V dropped 9 bases and J dropped 3 bases, with 15 bases sitting between them. The CDR3 has 13 amino acids. The V gene's germline CDR1 is MDHEN and CDR2 SYDVKM. The CDR3 DNA reads TGTGCCAGTTACTCCACCCGGGGCTACGAGCAGTACTTC. Translation: CASYSTRGYEQYF.

V and J are TRBV6-5 and TRBJ2-5; a possible D gene is TRBD2 (7 bases). CDR1 MNHEY and CDR2 SVGAGI come from the germline V gene. This CDR3 has 14 amino acids. V lost 6 bases, J lost 3 bases, and 14 bases lay in between. The CDR3 spells CASSLGGTKETQYF. The CDR3 DNA is TGTGCCAGCAGCCTGGGGGGGACAAAAGAGACCCAGTACTTC.

CDR3 region: CASSPTGGMNTEAFF. In nucleotides, the CDR3 is TGTGCCAGCTCACCGACAGGGGGTATGAACACTGAAGCTTTCTTT. This chain links TRBV18 with TRBJ1-1, with TRBD1 matching over 9 bases. CDR3 length equals 15 residues. The V gene end was trimmed by 3 bases and the J gene end by 0 bases; junction bases not matched to a gene: 2. CDR1 is KGHSH and CDR2 is LQKENI in the germline V gene.

The chain has TRBV5-5 and TRBJ1-2; TRBD1 might be the D (6 bases). Trimming stripped 4 bases from V and 5 bases from J, with 15 bases between. Germline assignment: CDR1 SGHKS and CDR2 YYEKEE (reference sequence). This CDR3 spans 14 amino acids. The CDR3 sequence: CASSPATGYYGYTF. The CDR3, as DNA: TGTGCCAGCAGCCCGGCGACAGGTTATTATGGCTACACCTTC.

The chain combines TRBV11-3 with TRBJ1-1; no firm D call. CDR3 size: 12 residues. The V gene's germline CDR1 is SGHNT and CDR2 YENEEA. V lost 6 bases and J 6 bases, leaving 11 bases between the germline ends. CDR3 protein: CASSSDGAEAFF. Here the CDR3 DNA reads TGTGCCAGCAGTTCCGACGGAGCTGAAGCTTTCTTT.

V gene TRBV28 combines with J gene TRBJ2-7; maybe TRBD1 (5 bases). This CDR3 has 13 residues. Between the trimmed V and J ends, which lost 5 bases and 5 bases, there was a span of 13 bases. Germline CDR1 MDHEN, CDR2 SYDVKM. CDR3 coding DNA: TGTGCCAGCAGTAGCACTACAGGTAACGAGCAGTACTTC. This encodes CASSSTTGNEQYF. The complete variable domain, with remaining parts taken from reference TRBV28 and TRBJ2-7, reads DVKVTQSSRYLVKRTGEKVFLECVQDMDHENMFWYRQDPGLGLRLIYFSYDVKMKEKGDIPEGYSVSREKKERFSLILESASTNQTSMYLCASSSTTGNEQYFGPGTRLTVT.

This clone appeared once. The chain recombines TRBV15 with TRBJ2-2; TRBD1 aligns across 12 bases. The junction had 10 bases not matched to a gene; V was cut back by 4 bases and J by 1 base. This CDR3 is 19 amino acids long. Germline V gene sequence: CDR1 LNHNV, CDR2 YYDKDF (reference sequence). Here the CDR3 DNA reads TGTGCCACCAGCAAACGGGACAGGGGGCTAGTTTGGAACACCGGGGAGCTGTTTTTT. Translated, it gives CATSKRDRGLVWNTGELFF.

This clone was recorded only once. The chain has TRBV4-2 and TRBJ2-1; D is uncertain. CDR1 LGHNA and CDR2 YNFKEQ come from the germline V gene. The CDR3 runs 14 residues. Trimming stripped 0 bases from V and 4 bases from J, with 7 bases between. The CDR3 region is CASSQDLLYNEQFF. CDR3 coding DNA: TGTGCCAGCAGCCAAGATTTACTGTACAATGAGCAGTTCTTC.

This clone was observed a handful of times. This rearrangement joins TRBV11-3 to TRBJ1-5, with TRBD1 identical over 10 bases. The CDR3 has 15 amino acids. Trimming cost V 5 bases and J 2 bases; bases outside gene matches: 3. Germline CDR1 SGHNT, CDR2 YENEEA. The CDR3 is CASSRTGGGNQPQHF. Written as DNA, the CDR3 is TGTGCCAGCAGCCGGACAGGGGGTGGCAATCAGCCCCAGCATTTT.

The chain has TRBV4-2 and TRBJ1-2, with 9 nucleotides matching TRBD1. The germline gives CDR1 LGHNA, CDR2 YNFKEQ. This CDR3 contains 14 residues. J lost 5 bases, V lost 4 bases, and 5 bases had no gene match. The CDR3 reads CASSPSDRGYGYTF. In nucleotides, the CDR3 is TGTGCCAGCAGCCCTTCGGACAGGGGATATGGCTACACCTTC.

V gene TRBV28 combines with J gene TRBJ1-1, with unresolved D. The CDR3 has 14 amino acids. CDR1 is MDHEN, CDR2 SYDVKM, per germline. The germline V and J ends were trimmed by 6 bases and 1 base, with 12 bases remaining between them. As DNA, the CDR3 is TGTGCCAGCAGGCAGACACCCACGAACACTGAAGCTTTCTTT. Translating it yields CASRQTPTNTEAFF.

The rearrangement uses TRBV6-1 and TRBJ2-7, with 7 bases that match TRBD2. Trimming at V came to 4 bases and at J to 8 bases, leaving 11 bases not matched to a gene. Per the germline V gene, CDR1 is MNHNS and CDR2 is SASEGT. The CDR3 covers 14 residues. For the CDR3, the DNA is TGTGCCAGCAGTGTTCAATGGAGCGGGGAGCAGCAGTACGTC. This translates into CASSVQWSGEQQYV.

The CDR3 loop is CASSLFSGREQYF. In nucleotides, the CDR3 is TGTGCCAGCAGTTTATTCTCAGGGAGGGAGCAGTACTTC. The chain recombines TRBV28 with TRBJ2-7; maybe TRBD2 (6 bases). Germline V gives CDR1 MDHEN, CDR2 SYDVKM. The CDR3 contains 13 residues. The V end lost 1 base, the J end lost 7 bases, and 11 bases lay between the germline ends.

V and J are TRBV5-6 and TRBJ2-7, with D perhaps TRBD1 (7 bases). Germline V gene sequence: CDR1 SGHDT, CDR2 YYEEEE. The CDR3 has 14 amino acids. The V end was cut by 2 bases, the J end by 0 bases, with 9 bases between. For the CDR3, the DNA is TGTGCCAGCAGCTTTCAGGGGGGCTCCTACGAGCAGTACGTC. This gives the protein CASSFQGGSYEQYV.

The genes are TRBV6-1 and TRBJ2-7, with a weak D call TRBD1 (5 bases). The ends were cut back, 3 bases at V and 0 bases at J, with 12 bases in the middle. The CDR3 runs to 15 residues. Germline V gene lookup returns CDR1 MNHNS and CDR2 SASEGT. CDR3 residues: CASSESGLSSYEQYV. CDR3 DNA: TGTGCCAGCAGTGAGTCAGGGTTAAGCTCCTACGAGCAGTACGTC.

J is TRBJ2-1 and V is TRBV7-8; D ambiguous. The V and J ends lost 5 bases and 3 bases respectively, with 8 bases between them. Germline assignment: CDR1 SGHVS and CDR2 FQNEAQ. The CDR3 runs to 13 residues. The CDR3 region has the DNA TGTGCCAGCAGCCCCCTAAGCTACAATGAGCAGTTCTTC. Its protein product is CASSPLSYNEQFF.

J is TRBJ2-3 and V is TRBV7-2; 11 bases align to TRBD2. The germline CDR1 and CDR2 sequences are SGHTA and FQGNSA. This CDR3 contains 15 residues. The trim removed 7 bases at V and 6 bases at J, leaving 9 bases unmatched. In DNA form, the CDR3 reads TGTGCCAGCAACCAACTAGCGGGGGCCGGGGATACGCAGTATTTT. Amino acids: CASNQLAGAGDTQYF.